This T cell receptor (beta chain) stems from a study of CD8+CD57+ T cells in acquired aplastic anemia. For the study at large: The study obtained an average of about 3.1 ug of DNA from sorted CD4+ and CD8+ cells. Points from the study as a whole: Patients and controls turned out to have 25 to 30 CD8+ CDR3 sequences in common.

The authors sequenced patients whose flow cytometry had shown CD8+CD57+ cell expansion. Prior therapy had not been administered to any patient at the time of blood sampling. Germline assignment: CDR1 DFQATT and CDR2 SNEGSKA (reference sequence). Trimming at V came to 0 bases and at J to 2 bases, leaving 6 bases not matched to a gene. This CDR3 is built from 17 residues. Genomic DNA, the template, was used for profiling of the TCR beta VDJ and CDR3. TCRdb passed the reads through MiXCR, listing each CDR3 protein once. Among some 150,000 distinct CDR3 sequences, around half were seen once, and the ten largest hold over 9.5%. This clonotype was observed many times. What it binds is unknown.

This TCR came from a human donor with aplastic anemia. The chain combines TRBV20-1 with TRBJ2-1, with 11 bases identical to TRBD2. The source material was sorted CD4+, CD8+, or CD8+CD57+ T cells (not recorded which) from PBMCs. Here the CDR3 DNA reads TGCAGTGCTAGAGATCTAGCGGGGGGCCAACCCTACAATGAGCAGTTCTTC. Protein: CSARDLAGGQPYNEQFF.